The clone carrying this TCR beta chain was counted only a few times. Its specificity is unknown. CDR3 length: 15 amino acids. Germline V lookup: CDR1 SGHTA, CDR2 FQGNSA. V was cut by 4 bases and J by 0 bases, with 13 bases left in between. One entry per CDR3 protein results from TCRdb running MiXCR on the 5' RACE reads. The sample carries more than 600,000 distinct CDR3 sequences, about 18% recorded once. This entry comes from a study of identical twins. Whole-study findings and limits: Insertions ran lower in abundant cord blood beta clonotypes, though not in memory repertoires.

This same sample was also part of a study on T cells expressing NK-cell markers. This second report adds: Each TCR beta repertoire originated in sorted T cells that were CD3+CD56+NKG2C+, CD3+CD56+NKG2C- or CD3+CD56-NKG2C+. The CD3+CD56-NKG2C+ fraction was also led by these clonotypes in several donors.

The clonotype originates from a woman under 30 in good health. Sequencing was carried out using PBMCs. The chain couples TRBV7-2 to TRBJ2-7; the D gene could be TRBD1 or TRBD2 (5 bases each). This CDR3 reads CASSSAGTASYEQYF. The CDR3 DNA reads TGTGCCAGCAGCTCGGCTGGGACGGCCTCCTACGAGCAGTACTTC.